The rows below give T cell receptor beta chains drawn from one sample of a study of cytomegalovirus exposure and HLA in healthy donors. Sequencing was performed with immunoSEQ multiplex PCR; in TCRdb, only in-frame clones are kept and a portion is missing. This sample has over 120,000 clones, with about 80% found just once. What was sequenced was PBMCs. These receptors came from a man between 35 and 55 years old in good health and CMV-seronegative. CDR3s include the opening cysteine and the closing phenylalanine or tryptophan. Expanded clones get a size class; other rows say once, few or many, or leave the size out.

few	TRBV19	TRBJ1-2	CASGEIGQTNYGYTF
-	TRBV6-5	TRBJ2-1	CASRDRGRWNEQFF
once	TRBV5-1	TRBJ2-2	CASSFTERQNTGELFF
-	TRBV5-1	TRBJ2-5	CASSLVAGGLGQETQYF
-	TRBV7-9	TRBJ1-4	CASSFLAGSTNEKLFF
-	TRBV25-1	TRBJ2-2	CASSIPGQSGELFF
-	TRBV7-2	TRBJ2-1	CASSLGGGYNEQFF
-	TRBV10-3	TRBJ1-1	CAIAEHANTEAFF
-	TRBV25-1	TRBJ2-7	CASSRGGTGSYEQYF
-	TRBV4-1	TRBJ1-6	CASSQVPRGLNSPLHF
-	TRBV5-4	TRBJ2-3	CASSLASGGADTQYF
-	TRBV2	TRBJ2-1	CATTGLGNEQFF
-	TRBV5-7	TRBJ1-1	CASIEGNTEAFF
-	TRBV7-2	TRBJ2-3	CASSFGRGSSTDTQYF
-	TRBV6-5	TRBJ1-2	CASRLTRTGTVSYTF